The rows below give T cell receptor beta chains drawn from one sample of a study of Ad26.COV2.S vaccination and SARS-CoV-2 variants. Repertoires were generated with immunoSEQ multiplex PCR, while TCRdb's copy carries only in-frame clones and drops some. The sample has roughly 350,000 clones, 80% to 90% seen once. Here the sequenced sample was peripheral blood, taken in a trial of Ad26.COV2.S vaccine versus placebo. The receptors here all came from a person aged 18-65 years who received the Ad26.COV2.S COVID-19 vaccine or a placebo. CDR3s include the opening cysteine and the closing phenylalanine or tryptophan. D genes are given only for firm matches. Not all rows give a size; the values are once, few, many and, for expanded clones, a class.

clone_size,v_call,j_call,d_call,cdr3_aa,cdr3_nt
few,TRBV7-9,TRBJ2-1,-,CASSPPGMVNEQFF,TGTGCCAGCAGCCCTCCGGGGATGGTCAATGAGCAGTTCTTC
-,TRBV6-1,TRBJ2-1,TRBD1,CASSDTGVWDEQFF,TGTGCCAGCAGTGATACAGGGGTCTGGGATGAGCAGTTCTTC
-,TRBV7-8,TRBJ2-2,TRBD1,CASSVAGGNTGELFF,TGTGCCAGCAGCGTCGCAGGGGGCAACACCGGGGAGCTGTTTTTT
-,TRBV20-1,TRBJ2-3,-,CSAPGTDTQYF,TGCAGTGCGCCAGGGACAGATACGCAGTATTTT
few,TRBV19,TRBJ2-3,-,CASSRDPGGGDTQYF,TGTGCCAGTAGTAGGGACCCCGGGGGTGGAGATACGCAGTATTTT
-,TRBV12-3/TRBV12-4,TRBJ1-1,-,CASSSLNFEAFF,TGTGCCAGCAGTTCACTAAATTTTGAAGCTTTCTTT
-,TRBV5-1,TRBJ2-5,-,CASSLAGGRGETQYF,TGCGCCAGCAGCTTGGCCGGGGGTAGAGGAGAGACCCAGTACTTC
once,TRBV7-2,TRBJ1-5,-,CASSLDPGHQPQHF,TGTGCCAGCAGCCTCGACCCAGGACATCAGCCCCAGCATTTT
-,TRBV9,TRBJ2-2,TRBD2,CASSARGGGTGELFF,TGTGCCAGCAGCGCCCGGGGGGGCGGCACCGGGGAGCTGTTTTTT
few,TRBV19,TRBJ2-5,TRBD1,CASSIGGTDQETQYF,TGTGCCAGTAGTATAGGAGGGACAGACCAAGAGACCCAGTACTTC
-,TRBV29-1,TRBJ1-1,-,CSDLSGRTEAFF,TGCAGCGACCTCAGCGGGCGGACTGAAGCTTTCTTT
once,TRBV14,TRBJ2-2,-,CASSQDPGRIRYTGELFF,TGTGCCAGCAGCCAAGATCCAGGGAGAATAAGATATACCGGGGAGCTGTTTTTT
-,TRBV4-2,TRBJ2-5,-,CASSQSGFGETQYF,TGTGCCAGCAGCCAATCAGGGTTTGGGGAGACCCAGTACTTC
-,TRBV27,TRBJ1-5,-,CASSLQGQSNQPQHF,TGTGCCAGCAGTTTACAGGGACAAAGCAATCAGCCCCAGCATTTT
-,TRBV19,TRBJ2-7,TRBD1,CASSRGTEPYYEQYF,TGTGCCAGTAGTAGGGGGACAGAACCTTACTACGAGCAGTACTTC
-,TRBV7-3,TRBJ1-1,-,CASSFKGGFEAFF,TGTGCCAGCAGCTTTAAAGGGGGTTTTGAAGCTTTCTTT
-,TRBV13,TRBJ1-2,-,CASSLTLTSYGYTF,TGTGCCAGCAGCTTAACGTTAACGAGCTATGGCTACACCTTC
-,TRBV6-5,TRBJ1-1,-,CASSYSSGKNTEAFF,TGTGCCAGCAGTTACTCGTCCGGGAAGAACACTGAAGCTTTCTTT
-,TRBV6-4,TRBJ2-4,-,CASILNIQYF,TGTGCCAGCATCCTAAACATTCAGTACTTC